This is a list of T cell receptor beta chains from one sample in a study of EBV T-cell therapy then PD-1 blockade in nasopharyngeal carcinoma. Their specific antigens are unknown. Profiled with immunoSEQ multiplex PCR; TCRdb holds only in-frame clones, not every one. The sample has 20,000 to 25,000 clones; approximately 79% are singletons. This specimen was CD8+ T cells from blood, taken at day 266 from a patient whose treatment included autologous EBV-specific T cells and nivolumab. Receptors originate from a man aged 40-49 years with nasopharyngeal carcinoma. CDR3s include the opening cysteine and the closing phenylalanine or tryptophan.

cdr3_aa: CASSLSMGLAGVSYEQYF; v_call: TRBV27; j_call: TRBJ2-7
cdr3_aa: CASSYSSSYGYTF; v_call: TRBV6-5; j_call: TRBJ1-2
cdr3_aa: CAWSLSGAEAFF; v_call: TRBV30; j_call: TRBJ1-1
cdr3_aa: CASSQEGTNTDTQYF; v_call: TRBV4-1; j_call: TRBJ2-3
cdr3_aa: CASSYSRTGAGYEQYF; v_call: TRBV6-5; j_call: TRBJ2-7
cdr3_aa: CASSEKGRKFNQPQHF; v_call: TRBV6-1; j_call: TRBJ1-5
cdr3_aa: CASSENRGYGNTIYF; v_call: TRBV6-1; j_call: TRBJ1-3
cdr3_aa: CASITRLAGGNYEQYF; v_call: TRBV27; j_call: TRBJ2-7
cdr3_aa: CASSLGTSGYEQYF; v_call: TRBV27; j_call: TRBJ2-7
cdr3_aa: CASSEADQGYEKLFF; v_call: TRBV2; j_call: TRBJ1-4
cdr3_aa: CSLGGAADTQYF; v_call: TRBV7-5; j_call: TRBJ2-3
cdr3_aa: CSVEGTSGGWNTGELFF; v_call: TRBV29-1; j_call: TRBJ2-2
cdr3_aa: CASSLLRGGSTDTQYF; v_call: TRBV27; j_call: TRBJ2-3
cdr3_aa: CASSETGVNQPQHF; v_call: TRBV2; j_call: TRBJ1-5
cdr3_aa: CVRSAKNRENRDYEQYF; v_call: TRBV7-5; j_call: TRBJ2-7
cdr3_aa: CAVNRGPYEQYF; v_call: TRBV27; j_call: TRBJ2-7
cdr3_aa: CASSQLAGVYEQYF; v_call: TRBV4-3; j_call: TRBJ2-7
cdr3_aa: CASSIPGAGNADTQYF; v_call: TRBV19; j_call: TRBJ2-3
cdr3_aa: CASSLAQGYNEQFF; v_call: TRBV7-2; j_call: TRBJ2-1
cdr3_aa: CASSSAPGQGPVIEKLFF; v_call: TRBV7-7; j_call: TRBJ1-4
cdr3_aa: CASRRDRGWTEAFF; v_call: TRBV6-5; j_call: TRBJ1-1
cdr3_aa: CASSPGTDNTGELFF; v_call: TRBV2; j_call: TRBJ2-2